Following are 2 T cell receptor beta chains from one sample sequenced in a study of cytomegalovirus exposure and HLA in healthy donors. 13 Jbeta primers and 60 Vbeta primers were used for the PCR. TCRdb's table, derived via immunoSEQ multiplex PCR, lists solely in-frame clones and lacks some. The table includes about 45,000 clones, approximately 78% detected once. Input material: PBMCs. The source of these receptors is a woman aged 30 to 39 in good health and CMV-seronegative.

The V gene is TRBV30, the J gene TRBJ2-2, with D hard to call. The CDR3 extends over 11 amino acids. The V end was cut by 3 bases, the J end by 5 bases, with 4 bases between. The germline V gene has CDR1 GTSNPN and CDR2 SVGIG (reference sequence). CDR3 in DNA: TGTGCCTGGAGCGGTACCGGGGAGCTGTTTTTT. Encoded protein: CAWSGTGELFF.

The CDR3 loop is CAWSAPSVNYNSPLHF. The CDR3 DNA is TGTGCCTGGAGTGCCCCCTCGGTGAATTATAATTCACCCCTCCACTTT. This chain joins TRBV30 and TRBJ1-6; no clear D gene. The CDR3 is made up of 16 amino acids. The V end lost 1 base, the J end lost 4 bases, and 14 bases lay between the germline ends. CDR1 GTSNPN and CDR2 SVGIG come from the germline V gene (reference sequence).